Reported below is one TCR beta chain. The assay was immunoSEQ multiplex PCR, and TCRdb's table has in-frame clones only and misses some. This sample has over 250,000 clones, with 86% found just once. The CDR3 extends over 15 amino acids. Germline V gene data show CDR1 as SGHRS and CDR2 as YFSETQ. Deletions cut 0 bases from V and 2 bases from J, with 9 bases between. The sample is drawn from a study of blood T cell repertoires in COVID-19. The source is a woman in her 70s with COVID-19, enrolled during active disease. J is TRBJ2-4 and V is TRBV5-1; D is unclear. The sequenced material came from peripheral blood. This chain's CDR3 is CASSLAEFPKNIQYF. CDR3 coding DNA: TGCGCCAGCAGCTTGGCCGAGTTTCCCAAAAACATTCAGTACTTC.